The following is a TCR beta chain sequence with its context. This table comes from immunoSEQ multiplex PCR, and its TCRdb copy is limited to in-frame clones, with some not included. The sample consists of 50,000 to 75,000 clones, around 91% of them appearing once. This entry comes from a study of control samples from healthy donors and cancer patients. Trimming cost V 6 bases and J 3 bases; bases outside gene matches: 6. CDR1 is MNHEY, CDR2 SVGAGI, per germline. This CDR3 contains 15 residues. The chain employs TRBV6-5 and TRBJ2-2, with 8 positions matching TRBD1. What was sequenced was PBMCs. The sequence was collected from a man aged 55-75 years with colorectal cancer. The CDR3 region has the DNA TGTGCCAGCAGGGGAAACAGGGGGGACACCGGGGAGCTGTTTTTT. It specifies CASRGNRGDTGELFF.